The 5 T cell receptor beta chains below come from one sample, sequenced in a study of naive and memory T cell subsets. Two oligonucleotides, mixed equimolar, formed the beta constant-region primer covering TRBC1 and TRBC2. A single record per CDR3 protein comes from TCRdb applying MiXCR to the UMI-ligation and nested PCR reads. Among some 100,000 distinct CDR3 sequences, 7% were seen once, and the ten largest hold 1.5% to 2%. The sample taken for sequencing was central memory CD4+ T cells from blood. All receptors come from a human donor in good health.

In its sample, this clonotype was seen many times. This chain uses TRBV11-2 with TRBJ2-1; D gene ambiguous. The CDR3 runs to 13 residues. Germline CDR1 SGHAT, CDR2 FQNNGV. The ends were cut back, 3 bases at V and 4 bases at J, with 7 bases in the middle. The CDR3 DNA reads TGTGCCAGCAGCTTGAATGCGTACAATGAGCAGTTCTTC. Translated, it gives CASSLNAYNEQFF.

This clonotype appeared many times. The V and J genes are TRBV7-9 and TRBJ2-4, with D possibly matching TRBD1 (6 bases). Germline V gene lookup returns CDR1 SEHNR and CDR2 FQNEAQ (reference sequence). The V end lost 5 bases, the J end lost 0 bases, and 11 bases lay between the germline ends. The CDR3 contains 15 residues. In nucleotides, the CDR3 is TGTGCCAGCAGCGGAACAGGGCTAGCCAAAAACATTCAGTACTTC. Its translation: CASSGTGLAKNIQYF.

This chain links TRBV18 with TRBJ1-5, with TRBD1 identical over 7 bases. The junction had 6 bases not matched to a gene; V was cut back by 4 bases and J by 0 bases. CDR1 and CDR2 from the germline V gene are KGHSH and LQKENI. CDR3 length equals 16 residues. CDR3 bases: TGTGCCAGCTCACGTACCGGGACAGATAGCAATCAGCCCCAGCATTTT. Amino acids: CASSRTGTDSNQPQHF.

The chain couples TRBV20-1 to TRBJ2-2, with TRBD1 as a possible D gene (7 bases). Germline V gene sequence: CDR1 DFQATT, CDR2 SNEGSKA (reference sequence). V was trimmed by 0 bases and J by 5 bases, leaving 16 bases between them. The CDR3 extends over 16 amino acids. CDR3 residues: CSARDVQGEVTGELFF. The CDR3 nucleotides are TGCAGTGCTAGAGATGTTCAGGGGGAGGTAACCGGGGAGCTGTTTTTT.

The chain has TRBV5-1 and TRBJ2-7; 11 bases match TRBD1. The trim removed 4 bases at V and 2 bases at J, leaving 8 bases unmatched. CDR3 length: 16 residues. Germline assignment: CDR1 SGHRS and CDR2 YFSETQ. The CDR3 is CASSIGTGGVTYEQYF. The CDR3 nucleotides are TGCGCCAGCAGCATCGGGACAGGGGGTGTTACCTACGAGCAGTACTTC. The variable domain in full, with the rest retrieved from reference TRBV5-1 and TRBJ2-7, is KAGVTQTPRYLIKTRGQQVTLSCSPISGHRSVSWYQQTPGQGLQFLFEYFSETQRNKGNFPGRFSGRQFSNSRSEMNVSTLELGDSALYLCASSIGTGGVTYEQYFGPGTRLTVT.